The clone carrying this T cell receptor (beta chain) was found a few times. Its antigen is unidentified. Germline V gives CDR1 MGHRA, CDR2 YSYEKL. This CDR3 spans 14 amino acids. The data belong to a study of post-analysis software for immune sequencing data. Study-level background: Disease trajectories encompassed relapsing-remitting, secondary progressive and progressive-relapsing multiple sclerosis.

The authors incorporated unique molecular identifiers into the TCR beta cDNA libraries. TCRdb re-analysed the PCR reads in MiXCR, keeping a single row per CDR3 protein. The sample holds about 500,000 distinct CDR3 sequences, less than 45% seen once. Findings of the study overall: Patients carried a handful of TRBV segments more frequently than controls did, and TRBV5-6, TRBV5-1 and TRBV20-1 were among them. Patients with multiple sclerosis recorded significantly lower normalized Chao1 diversity than controls, the study found. Batch-matched samples strongly co-clustered by F measure.

The chain links TRBV4-1 to TRBJ2-5; D is tentatively TRBD1 or TRBD2 (6 bases each). Judging by the DNA end, TRBJ2-7 fits better; the J call may be wrong. The sequenced sample consisted of blood. The receptor was isolated from a girl aged 10 to 17 with multiple sclerosis. CDR3: CASSPPQGGYEQYF. The CDR3 DNA reads as TGCGCCAGCAGCCCTCCACAGGGAGGCTACGAGCAGTACTTC.